Below are 24 T cell receptor beta chains sequenced from a single sample in a study of blood T cells in healthy people across ages. The use of a sample-barcoded 5' primer and a J-beta primer mix characterized a second PCR of roughly 6 to 11 cycles. TCRdb re-called the 5' RACE reads with MiXCR, one entry per CDR3 protein. Among about 650,000 distinct CDR3 sequences listed, around 52% were seen once. Input material: blood. The receptors were gathered from a woman aged 80 or over in good health.

In its sample, this clonotype was seen a few times. The chain uses TRBV27 and TRBJ2-4; 9 positions match TRBD1. CDR1 and CDR2 (germline): MNHEY, SMNVEV (reference sequence). There are 14 residues in the CDR3. V lost 5 bases, J lost 13 bases, and 12 bases stayed unmatched. CDR3 in DNA: TGTGCCAGCAGTACCCACAGGGGGCTGGGAGAGCAGTACTTC. It yields the protein CASSTHRGLGEQYF.

This clonotype was observed a handful of times. The DNA of the CDR3 is TGTGCCAGCAGTTTAGAACCGACAGGGGGCCTCTCCGGCTACACCTTC. Residues: CASSLEPTGGLSGYTF. J is TRBJ1-2 and V is TRBV27; 10 nucleotides align to TRBD1. Per the germline V gene, CDR1 is MNHEY and CDR2 is SMNVEV (reference sequence). The J segment lost 8 bases and the V segment lost 2 bases, leaving 11 bases of the junction unmatched. CDR3 length equals 16 residues.

The chain employs TRBV6-2 or TRBV6-3 and TRBJ1-6; possible D gene TRBD1, 5 bases. V was clipped by 4 bases and J by 5 bases, with 21 bases between them. CDR1 is MNHEY and CDR2 is SVGEGT in the germline V gene. CDR3 length equals 18 residues. CDR3 in amino acids: CASSCSKAIGGDNSPLHF. The CDR3 nucleotides are TGTGCCAGCAGTTGCTCGAAGGCCATAGGAGGGGATAATTCACCCCTCCACTTT.

Regarding this clonotype: This may arise from a read error, as a much more abundant clone is one base away. The V and J genes are TRBV4-1 and TRBJ2-6; possible D gene TRBD1, 5 bases. Germline CDR1 is MGHRA and CDR2 is YSYEKL. There are 15 residues in the CDR3. CDR3 region: CASSHLSSGANILTF. The CDR3 nucleotides read TGCGCCAGCAGCCATTTAAGCTCTGGGGCCAACATCCTGACTTTC.

This clonotype was detected only once. The chain recombines TRBV20-1 with TRBJ2-1; no firm D call. V was shortened by 1 base and J by 10 bases, with 8 bases between the two germline ends. The CDR3 has 11 residues. The V gene's germline CDR1 is DFQATT and CDR2 SNEGSKA (reference sequence). Here the CDR3 reads CSARAGPEQFF. CDR3 in DNA: TGCAGTGCTAGAGCGGGCCCCGAGCAGTTCTTC.

The chain carries TRBV29-1 and TRBJ1-2; 7 nucleotides align to TRBD1. The CDR3 has 13 amino acids. The ends lost 5 bases at V and 7 bases at J; junction bases unmatched: 10. Germline CDR1 SQVTM, CDR2 ANQGSEA. The CDR3 spells CSVPDRDGGGYTF. In DNA, the CDR3 is TGCAGCGTTCCCGACAGGGATGGTGGTGGCTACACCTTC. The full variable domain, its missing parts supplied by reference TRBV29-1 and TRBJ1-2, is SAVISQKPSRDICQRGTSLTIQCQVDSQVTMMFWYRQQPGQSLTLIATANQGSEATYESGFVIDKFPISRPNLTFSTLTVSNMSPEDSSIYLCSVPDRDGGGYTFGSGTRLTVV.

The chain employs TRBV4-2 and TRBJ2-1; possible D gene TRBD2, 6 bases. Trimming removed 6 bases from V and 3 bases from J, with 24 bases in between. This CDR3 is 18 amino acids long. Germline V lookup: CDR1 LGHNA, CDR2 YNFKEQ. The CDR3 spells CASSPTSSGSGNYNEQFF. In nucleotides, the CDR3 is TGTGCCAGCAGTCCAACGAGCAGCGGTAGCGGAAACTACAATGAGCAGTTCTTC.

The chain joins TRBV20-1 to TRBJ2-3; D unclear. The germline V and J ends were trimmed by 6 bases and 0 bases, with 10 bases remaining between them. CDR1 and CDR2 from the germline V gene are DFQATT and SNEGSKA (reference sequence). CDR3 length: 13 amino acids. The CDR3 DNA sequence: TGCAGTGCCTACCCCACTAGCACAGATACGCAGTATTTT. Translating gives CSAYPTSTDTQYF.

The chain links TRBV24-1 to TRBJ2-1, with D perhaps matching TRBD1 (5 bases). The germline CDR1 and CDR2 sequences are KGHDR and SFDVKD. V dropped 3 bases and J dropped 7 bases, with 15 bases sitting between them. The CDR3 is 15 amino acids. The CDR3 reads CATSDAQVWRNEQFF. CDR3 coding DNA: TGTGCCACCAGTGATGCACAGGTCTGGCGAAATGAGCAGTTCTTC.

The chain links TRBV12-3 or TRBV12-4 to TRBJ1-1, with 9 positions matching TRBD1. V was clipped by 4 bases and J by 6 bases; unmatched bases: 9. The CDR3 is made up of 15 amino acids. CDR3 sequence reads: CASSSGTGKIAEAFF. CDR3 nucleotide sequence: TGTGCCAGCAGTTCAGGGACAGGGAAAATCGCTGAAGCTTTCTTT.

Written as DNA, the CDR3 is TGTGCCAGCAGCCCCCGCGCCGGGGCCGGTGAAAAACTGTTTTTT. It codes for CASSPRAGAGEKLFF. The chain couples TRBV7-3 to TRBJ1-4; perhaps TRBD1 as D (5 bases). Looked up from germline, CDR1 is SGHTA and CDR2 is FQGTGA. Deletions cut 5 bases from V and 7 bases from J, with 17 bases between. CDR3 length equals 15 residues.

As to this clonotype: A much larger clone lies one base from this, so it may be a read error. This sequence joins TRBV29-1 and TRBJ2-4; D tentatively fits TRBD1 or TRBD2 (5 bases each). The length of the CDR3 is 16 residues. The ends were cut back, 4 bases at V and 5 bases at J, with 21 bases in the middle. Per germline, CDR1 SQVTM and CDR2 ANQGSEA. The chain's CDR3 is CSVAGAASLGENIQYF. The CDR3 DNA is TGCAGCGTTGCTGGGGCCGCAAGCTTGGGGGAAAACATTCAGTACTTC.

This chain uses TRBV7-6 with TRBJ2-5, with D perhaps matching TRBD1 (6 bases). Germline loops: CDR1 SGHVS, CDR2 FNYEAQ. The germline V and J ends were trimmed by 5 bases and 5 bases, with 12 bases remaining between them. The CDR3 has 13 amino acids. The CDR3 DNA sequence: TGTGCCAGCAGCCAGAACAGGGCGGAGACCCAGTACTTC. Protein: CASSQNRAETQYF.

The CDR3 coding sequence is TGCAGTGCTAGCGGCCCGGGGCCGGATGATACGCAGTATTTT. It yields the protein CSASGPGPDDTQYF. This rearrangement joins TRBV20-1 to TRBJ2-3; the D call may be TRBD1 or TRBD2 (5 bases each). Trimming left V 3 bases short and J 6 bases short, with 16 bases between. The CDR3 extends over 14 amino acids. Germline V gene lookup returns CDR1 DFQATT and CDR2 SNEGSKA (reference sequence).

In its sample, this clonotype was seen many times. The chain has TRBV29-1 and TRBJ1-2, with no clear D. V was trimmed by 0 bases and J by 3 bases, leaving 11 bases between them. Germline values: CDR1 SQVTM, CDR2 ANQGSEA. The CDR3 extends over 14 amino acids. This CDR3 reads CSVEDFDGHYGYTF. CDR3 nucleotide sequence: TGCAGCGTTGAAGATTTCGACGGACACTATGGCTACACCTTC.

This clonotype was detected only once. V and J are TRBV20-1 and TRBJ1-1; TRBD1 is a possible D gene (6 bases). From germline, CDR1 is DFQATT and CDR2 SNEGSKA (reference sequence). Between the trimmed V and J ends, which lost 3 bases and 11 bases, there was a span of 25 bases. The CDR3 totals 15 residues. CDR3 sequence (DNA): TGCAGTGCTAGTCCCTTTTTGCAGGGGCTATTTCCGGCTTTCTTT. This translates into CSASPFLQGLFPAFF.

The chain carries TRBV10-2 and TRBJ2-5; D uncertain. This CDR3 has 12 residues. Germline V gives CDR1 WSHSY, CDR2 SAAADI. V was cut by 8 bases and J by 2 bases, with 9 bases left in between. The CDR3 is CASLNGQETQYF. As DNA, the CDR3 is TGCGCCAGCCTGAATGGTCAAGAGACCCAGTACTTC.

This clonotype was observed at least ten times. V is TRBV4-2 and J is TRBJ1-5; possible D gene TRBD1, 6 bases. V dropped 2 bases and J dropped 3 bases, with 11 bases sitting between them. CDR1 is LGHNA, CDR2 YNFKEQ, per germline. This CDR3 is built from 15 residues. In DNA, the CDR3 is TGTGCCAGCAGCCAATCCGGACAGCACAATCAGCCCCAGCATTTT. The encoded protein is CASSQSGQHNQPQHF.

The chain uses TRBV20-1 and TRBJ1-2; TRBD1 might be the D (5 bases). Germline V CDR1 and CDR2: DFQATT, SNEGSKA (reference sequence). V was shortened by 3 bases and J by 4 bases, with 15 bases between the two germline ends. This CDR3 is 14 amino acids long. The CDR3 here is CSARIPQGSYGYTF. The CDR3 nucleotides read TGCAGTGCTAGGATTCCTCAGGGCAGCTATGGCTACACCTTC.

For this clonotype: With a much larger clone just one base away, this may be a read error. The chain has TRBV28 and TRBJ2-7; TRBD2 aligns across 8 bases. Looked up from germline, CDR1 is MDHEN and CDR2 is SYDVKM. The V and J ends lost 7 bases and 4 bases, in that order; junction bases with no gene match: 6. The length of the CDR3 is 13 residues. CDR3 sequence reads: CASTRAGGYEQYF. CDR3 DNA: TGTGCCAGCACCCGGGCGGGGGGATACGAGCAGTACTTC. The complete variable domain, with remaining parts taken from reference TRBV28 and TRBJ2-7, reads DVKVTQSSRYLVKRTGEKVFLECVQDMDHENMFWYRQDPGLGLRLIYFSYDVKMKEKGDIPEGYSVSREKKERFSLILESASTNQTSMYLCASTRAGGYEQYFGPGTRLTVT.

This chain joins TRBV7-2 and TRBJ1-2; D remains unclear. Germline values: CDR1 SGHTA, CDR2 FQGNSA. This CDR3 region has 14 residues. Trimming shortened V by 1 base and J by 8 bases, and 14 bases separated the two germline ends. The CDR3, as DNA: TGTGCCAGCAGCTTAGGGTCCATGCAGTGGGGCTACACCTTC. Translating it yields CASSLGSMQWGYTF.

The chain employs TRBV27 and TRBJ2-3, with D perhaps TRBD2 (6 bases). The CDR3 length is 17 residues. Germline V gene sequence: CDR1 MNHEY, CDR2 SMNVEV (reference sequence). Trimming removed 5 bases at V and 6 bases at J, with 24 bases between. CDR3 region: CASSPLSPGRRGDTQYF. The DNA of the CDR3 is TGTGCCAGCAGTCCTCTTTCCCCGGGGCGCCGGGGGGATACGCAGTATTTT.

As concerns this clonotype: A much larger clone is a single base away; this may be a read error. The rearrangement uses TRBV20-1 and TRBJ2-3; 7 nucleotides line up with TRBD2. The V gene's germline CDR1 is DFQATT and CDR2 SNEGSKA (reference sequence). Trimming took 8 bases from V and 2 from J; bases not matched to a gene: 13. This CDR3 region has 15 residues. The chain's CDR3 is CSTTKSSGTTDTQYF. The CDR3 DNA follows: TGCAGTACTACCAAGTCTAGCGGAACCACAGATACGCAGTATTTT.

The chain employs TRBV3-1 and TRBJ2-4; 11 positions match TRBD2. The DNA end is a closer match to TRBJ2-5, so the J assignment may be wrong. CDR1 LGHDT and CDR2 YNNKEL come from the germline V gene (reference sequence). The CDR3 sequence is 16 residues long. CDR3 region: CASSHGPLAGGGTQYF. DNA for the CDR3: TGTGCCAGCAGCCATGGACCTCTAGCGGGGGGCGGGACCCAGTACTTC.